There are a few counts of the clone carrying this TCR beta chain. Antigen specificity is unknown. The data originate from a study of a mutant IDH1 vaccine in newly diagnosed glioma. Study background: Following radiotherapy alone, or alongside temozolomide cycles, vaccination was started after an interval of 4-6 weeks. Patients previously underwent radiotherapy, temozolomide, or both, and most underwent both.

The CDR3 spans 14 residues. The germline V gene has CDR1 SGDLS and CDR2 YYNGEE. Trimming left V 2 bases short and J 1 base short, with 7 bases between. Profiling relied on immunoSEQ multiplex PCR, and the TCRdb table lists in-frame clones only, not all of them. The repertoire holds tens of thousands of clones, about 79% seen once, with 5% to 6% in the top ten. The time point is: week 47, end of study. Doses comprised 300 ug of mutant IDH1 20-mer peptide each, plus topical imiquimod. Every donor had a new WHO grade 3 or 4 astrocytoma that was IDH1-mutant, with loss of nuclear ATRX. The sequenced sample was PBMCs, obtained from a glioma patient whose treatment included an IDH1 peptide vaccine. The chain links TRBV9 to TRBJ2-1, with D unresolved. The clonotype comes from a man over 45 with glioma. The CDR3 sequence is CASSVQVSYNEQFF. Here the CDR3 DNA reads TGTGCCAGCAGCGTGCAGGTATCCTACAATGAGCAGTTCTTC.